One sample yielded the 21 T cell receptor beta chains listed below, sequenced in a study of blood T cell repertoires in COVID-19. Sequencing was performed with immunoSEQ multiplex PCR; in TCRdb, only in-frame clones are kept and a portion is missing. The sample holds 17,000 or so clones; around 80% are singletons and the top ten take 22%. Material for sequencing was peripheral blood. Receptor source: a man in his sixties with active or convalescent COVID-19.

The gene calls are TRBV6-5 and TRBJ2-7; 7 nucleotides align to TRBD1. Trimming took 11 bases from V and 5 from J; bases not matched to a gene: 12. Germline CDR1 is MNHEY and CDR2 is SVGAGI. CDR3 size: 13 residues. The CDR3 DNA is TGTGCCGGAACCCGGGACAGAGTAAACGAGCAGTACTTC. Translation: CAGTRDRVNEQYF.

Here the CDR3 reads CSVHYTEAFF. The CDR3 region has the DNA TGCAGCGTTCACTACACTGAAGCTTTCTTT. The V call is TRBV29-1, the J call TRBJ1-1, with D hard to call. The germline gives CDR1 SQVTM, CDR2 ANQGSEA. The length of the CDR3 is 10 residues. Deletions cut 5 bases from V and 3 bases from J, with 4 bases between.

V usage is TRBV5-6 and J usage is TRBJ1-4; D is unclear. V was shortened by 1 base and J by 0 bases, with 4 bases between the two germline ends. Germline CDR1 is SGHDT and CDR2 is YYEEEE. The length of the CDR3 is 14 residues. The CDR3 nucleotides read TGTGCCAGCAGCTTGTATACAACTAATGAAAAACTGTTTTTT. Translating it yields CASSLYTTNEKLFF.

V gene TRBV27 combines with J gene TRBJ2-7; 9 bases match TRBD2. CDR1 and CDR2 (germline): MNHEY, SMNVEV (reference sequence). Losses at the gene ends were 4 bases for V and 2 bases for J; bases not matched to a gene: 9. The CDR3 extends over 16 amino acids. The CDR3 nucleotides are TGTGCCAGCAGTTCGTACCTAGCGGGGATAACCTACGAGCAGTACTTC. Amino acid sequence: CASSSYLAGITYEQYF.

This sequence joins TRBV10-3 and TRBJ2-3, with a possible D match to TRBD1 (5 bases). V was pared by 10 bases and J by 2 bases, with 10 bases between. In germline, CDR1 is ENHRY, CDR2 SYGVKD. CDR3 length: 12 amino acids. The DNA for the CDR3 is TGTGCCACCGAGGACACCACAGATACGCAGTATTTT. It specifies CATEDTTDTQYF.

The chain employs TRBV7-3 and TRBJ2-4, with TRBD1 identical over 9 bases. The CDR3 spans 17 residues. The junction had 6 bases not matched to a gene; V was cut back by 2 bases and J by 1 base. Germline assignment: CDR1 SGHTA and CDR2 FQGTGA. CDR3 amino acids: CASSLEGQGRAKNIQYF. CDR3 sequence (DNA): TGTGCCAGCAGCTTAGAGGGACAGGGAAGGGCCAAAAACATTCAGTACTTC.

The chain combines TRBV27 with TRBJ2-7, with TRBD2 as a possible D gene (5 bases). The V end lost 5 bases, the J end lost 0 bases, and 11 bases lay between the germline ends. CDR1 MNHEY and CDR2 SMNVEV come from the germline V gene (reference sequence). This CDR3 region has 14 residues. The DNA for the CDR3 is TGTGCCAGCAGTCGGCTCGAGGGCTCCTACGAGCAGTACTTC. Residues: CASSRLEGSYEQYF.

The rearrangement joins TRBV4-1 to TRBJ1-5; tentative D call: TRBD1 (6 bases). Trimming cost V 1 base and J 4 bases, with 8 bases left between them. Germline values: CDR1 MGHRA, CDR2 YSYEKL. The CDR3 has 14 amino acids. CDR3 DNA sequence: TGCGCCAGCAGCCAAGTTCAGGGGAATCAGCCCCAGCATTTT. This gives the protein CASSQVQGNQPQHF.

This clone was recorded a few times. J is TRBJ1-3 and V is TRBV19, with D possibly matching TRBD1 (6 bases). Deletions cut 7 bases from V and 0 bases from J, with 13 bases between. The CDR3 consists of 15 residues. Germline V gene data show CDR1 as LNHDA and CDR2 as SQIVND (reference sequence). The CDR3 is CASTPTGSSGNTIYF. As DNA, the CDR3 is TGTGCCAGTACCCCGACAGGTTCCTCTGGAAACACCATATATTTT.

The chain joins TRBV3-1 (or the pseudogene TRBV3-2) to TRBJ2-3; 12 bases are a match to TRBD2. The V and J ends lost 4 bases and 3 bases, in that order; junction bases with no gene match: 17. This CDR3 has 20 residues. CDR1 is LGHDT, CDR2 YNNKEL, per germline (reference sequence). As DNA, the CDR3 is TGTGCCAGCAGCCTGATCCCCAGACTAGCGGGGGCCGGGAGGACAGATACGCAGTATTTT. It specifies CASSLIPRLAGAGRTDTQYF.

This clone was seen only a few times. The chain joins TRBV12-3 or TRBV12-4 to TRBJ1-5; weak D call: TRBD1 (5 bases). The CDR3 is 13 residues long. Trimming stripped 1 base from V and 5 bases from J, with 6 bases between. The CDR3 is CASSLGGYQPQHF. DNA of the CDR3: TGTGCCAGCAGTTTAGGGGGCTATCAGCCCCAGCATTTT.

J is TRBJ2-7 and V is TRBV30; the match to TRBD2 covers 8 bases. CDR1 and CDR2 (germline): GTSNPN, SVGIG (reference sequence). The CDR3 extends over 12 amino acids. V dropped 1 base and J dropped 5; count of bases not matched to a gene: 1. This chain's CDR3 is CAWSGGGHEQYF. For the CDR3, the DNA is TGTGCCTGGAGTGGCGGGGGGCACGAGCAGTACTTC.

There are a few counts of this clone. This chain uses TRBV29-1 with TRBJ2-3; perhaps TRBD2 as D (5 bases). The germline V gene encodes CDR1 SQVTM and CDR2 ANQGSEA. This CDR3 spans 16 amino acids. V was cut by 7 bases and J by 0 bases, with 20 bases left in between. In DNA, the CDR3 is TGCAGCGCCGTGCGTGAGCGGTGGTCTAGCACAGATACGCAGTATTTT. Amino acids: CSAVRERWSSTDTQYF.

This clone was seen a handful of times. The chain uses TRBV18 and TRBJ1-2, with 10 bases that match TRBD1. The germline gives CDR1 KGHSH, CDR2 LQKENI. J gave up 8 bases and V 2 bases, and 14 bases lay outside the gene matches. This CDR3 spans 17 amino acids. The CDR3, as DNA: TGTGCCAGCTCACCAGCCGTGGACAGGGGGTCAGAGGCCGGCTACACCTTC. Its translation is CASSPAVDRGSEAGYTF.

The chain is built from TRBV6-5 and TRBJ2-6, with 7 bases matching TRBD2. The CDR3 has 15 residues. The germline gives CDR1 MNHEY, CDR2 SVGAGI. Unmatched junction bases numbered 6, after V lost 10 bases and J lost 0 bases. The chain's CDR3 is CATCRGSSGANVLTF. The CDR3, as DNA: TGTGCCACGTGTCGCGGGAGCTCTGGGGCCAACGTCCTGACTTTC.

This clone was observed once. V usage is TRBV30 and J usage is TRBJ1-2; 9 nucleotides match TRBD1. Germline CDR1 is GTSNPN and CDR2 is SVGIG (reference sequence). This CDR3 contains 14 residues. The ends lost 4 bases at V and 2 bases at J; junction bases unmatched: 5. CDR3 in amino acids: CAWTFGTGNYGYTF. DNA for the CDR3: TGTGCCTGGACATTTGGGACAGGGAACTATGGCTACACCTTC.

The V gene is TRBV28, the J gene TRBJ1-5; a weak D match, TRBD1 (5 bases). Between the trimmed V and J ends, which lost 3 bases and 2 bases, there was a span of 11 bases. There are 15 residues in the CDR3. Germline V gene lookup returns CDR1 MDHEN and CDR2 SYDVKM. CDR3 in DNA: TGTGCCAGCAGTTTCGGGGGGGGAGGCAATCAGCCCCAGCATTTT. The encoded protein is CASSFGGGGNQPQHF.

The chain is built from TRBV7-2 and TRBJ1-2, with 8 bases aligning to TRBD1. The germline gives CDR1 SGHTA, CDR2 FQGNSA. V shed 1 base, J shed 8 bases, and the junction held 12 bases outside the gene matches. CDR3 length: 16 residues. CDR3 protein: CASSLVHTQGARGYTF. CDR3 DNA: TGTGCCAGCAGCTTAGTCCATACTCAGGGGGCGAGGGGCTACACCTTC. The full variable domain, with the rest looked up from reference TRBV7-2 and TRBJ1-2, is GAGVSQSPSNKVTEKGKDVELRCDPISGHTALYWYRQSLGQGLEFLIYFQGNSAPDKSGLPSDRFSAERTGGSVSTLTIQRTQQEDSAVYLCASSLVHTQGARGYTFGSGTRLTVV.

The genes are TRBV4-1 and TRBJ2-1, with TRBD2 matching over 10 bases. Unmatched junction bases numbered 12, after V lost 1 base and J lost 3 bases. The CDR3 length is 19 residues. Looked up from germline, CDR1 is MGHRA and CDR2 is YSYEKL. The CDR3 loop reads CASSQGLTSGASVYNEQFF. CDR3 coding DNA: TGCGCCAGCAGCCAAGGTCTCACTAGCGGGGCATCAGTCTACAATGAGCAGTTCTTC.

This chain connects TRBV5-1 to TRBJ2-2, with TRBD2 matching 10 bases. The CDR3 sequence is 16 residues long. The V gene end was trimmed by 4 bases and the J gene end by 3 bases; junction bases not matched to a gene: 6. Per the germline V gene, CDR1 is SGHRS and CDR2 is YFSETQ. CDR3 nucleotide sequence: TGCGCCAGCAGCCCCACTAGCGGGATTCACACCGGGGAGCTGTTTTTT. Its protein product is CASSPTSGIHTGELFF.

V gene TRBV5-6 combines with J gene TRBJ2-2; no reliable D call. The CDR3 is 14 amino acids. CDR1 and CDR2 from the germline V gene are SGHDT and YYEEEE. The V and J ends lost 4 bases and 1 base respectively, with 8 bases between them. The CDR3 loop reads CASSPYGNTGELFF. The CDR3 DNA reads as TGTGCCAGCAGCCCCTATGGGAACACCGGGGAGCTGTTTTTT.